The present T cell receptor beta chain was sequenced within a study of metastatic and nonmetastatic thyroid tumors. Study as a whole: Repertoires from malignant and benign thyroid patients were compared across blood and tumor or nodule tissue. The study, taken as a whole, reports: Malignant tumors reportedly showed significantly higher TCR beta diversity than benign nodules in both blood and tumor.

Authors' methods: Differences in CDR3 between clinicopathological groups were drawn on to build a classifier intended to discriminate distant-metastatic papillary thyroid cancer patients. TCRdb called clones again from the PCR reads with MiXCR. The V and J calls here are based on TCRdb, not the publication. In the table there are 31,000 or so clones, 25% to 35% of which are singletons. In germline, CDR1 is MNHEY, CDR2 SMNVEV (reference sequence). The ends were cut back, 6 bases at V and 5 bases at J, with 10 bases in the middle. The CDR3 has 13 residues. Thyroid surgery had not been preceded by any treatment in any patient. This clone is medium-sized by share. Its specificity is unknown.

The chain carries TRBV27 and TRBJ2-2; D gene unclear. The sample was blood. This clonotype originated in a female donor with papillary thyroid cancer or a benign thyroid nodule (not recorded which). Some clones in this sample may be carry-over from other donors' samples. In nucleotides, the CDR3 is TGTGCCAGCAGCTCTTTATTGACCGGGGAGCTGTTTTTT. This encodes CASSSLLTGELFF.